Given below is one TCR beta chain in context. No antigen is known for it. This sample is part of a study of cytotoxic CD8 clonotypes in ibrutinib-treated CLL. The wider study: Of a cohort that held about 12 relapsed/refractory and around 14 treatment-naive patients, 17 to 18 were IGHV unmutated.

Deep sequencing aimed at 1 in 200,000 to 1 in 1 million T cells' resolution. The data were produced by immunoSEQ multiplex PCR, yet TCRdb's version contains in-frame clones alone and is incomplete. Altogether around 70,000 clones are present, about nine tenths being singletons, with the ten largest covering around 3.1%. TCR beta libraries used about 2 micrograms of DNA from cryopreserved PBMCs. Overall study findings and caveats: Contraction or stability on treatment characterized the public clonotypes, which were uncommon.

CDR3 length equals 16 residues. V lost 0 bases to trimming and J lost 9 bases, with 18 bases between them. CDR1 is LNHDA, CDR2 SQIVND, per germline (reference sequence). The source is a human donor with chronic lymphocytic leukemia. The rearrangement uses TRBV19 and TRBJ1-5; tentative D call: TRBD1 (6 bases). This specimen was PBMCs, taken after 12 months of ibrutinib treatment. CDR3 nucleotide sequence: TGTGCCAGTAGTATAGATCCCCCAGGGGCGGTTGTGCCCCAGCATTTT. Translated: CASSIDPPGAVVPQHF.